This passage covers 27 T cell receptor beta chains from one sample sequenced in a study of patients and donors after allogeneic stem cell transplantation. TCRdb redid the calling of the RT-PCR reads with MiXCR, one entry per CDR3 protein. The table has some 960,000 distinct CDR3 sequences, under 20% seen once. The sample taken for sequencing was blood, either unsorted or a sorted T cell fraction (not recorded which). Receptors originate from a human donor who was either an allogeneic HSCT recipient or a stem cell or donor lymphocyte infusion donor (not recorded which). It is not recorded whose cells these are; they may come from a transplant donor.

The chain joins TRBV30 to TRBJ2-1; 11 nucleotides align to TRBD2. V trimming: 4 bases; J trimming: 1 base; junction bases outside the gene matches: 3. Germline V gene lookup returns CDR1 GTSNPN and CDR2 SVGIG (reference sequence). The CDR3 is 15 residues long. The CDR3 region has the DNA TGTGCCTGGAAGGCTAGCGGGAGGTCCTACAATGAGCAGTTCTTC. It translates to CAWKASGRSYNEQFF.

The chain has TRBV15 and TRBJ2-1; 8 nucleotides agree with TRBD2. The V and J ends lost 5 bases and 5 bases, in that order; junction bases with no gene match: 5. This CDR3 has 14 amino acids. CDR1 LNHNV and CDR2 YYDKDF come from the germline V gene (reference sequence). In DNA, the CDR3 is TGTGCCACCAGCGGATTGGGACTAGACAATGAGCAGTTCTTC. It codes for CATSGLGLDNEQFF.

This clonotype was seen many times. The rearrangement links TRBV9 to TRBJ2-1, with D possibly being TRBD2 (7 bases). Per the germline V gene, CDR1 is SGDLS and CDR2 is YYNGEE. This CDR3 region has 16 residues. V lost 1 base, J lost 8 bases, and 19 bases lay in between. The CDR3 is CASSVNAAGARDEQFF. DNA of the CDR3: TGTGCCAGCAGCGTAAATGCGGCGGGGGCGAGGGATGAGCAGTTCTTC.

The chain is built from TRBV14 and TRBJ1-1; 8 bases are a match to TRBD1. CDR1 and CDR2 (germline): SGHDN, FVKESK. With 6 bases clipped from V and 3 bases from J, the junction kept 3 bases outside the gene matches. The length of the CDR3 is 13 residues. The CDR3 bases are TGTGCCAGCAGGCCGACAGGGGACACTGAAGCTTTCTTT. This encodes CASRPTGDTEAFF.

CDR3 DNA: TGTGCCAGCAGTACATCTCCGACCTCCTACGAGCAGTACTTC. Translation gives CASSTSPTSYEQYF. The chain couples TRBV27 to TRBJ2-7; D remains ambiguous. This CDR3 spans 14 amino acids. Germline CDR1 MNHEY, CDR2 SMNVEV (reference sequence). V lost 5 bases to trimming and J lost 0 bases, with 11 bases between them.

This chain links TRBV10-3 with TRBJ1-1; D may be TRBD1 (5 bases). CDR3 length equals 15 residues. In germline, CDR1 is ENHRY, CDR2 SYGVKD. V shed 0 bases and J shed 0 bases, with 8 bases lying between them. DNA for the CDR3: TGTGCCATCAGTGAGTCGACGGGGGTGAACACTGAAGCTTTCTTT. This codes for CAISESTGVNTEAFF.

The J gene is TRBJ1-6, the V gene TRBV6-5, with D unclear. Deletions cut 2 bases from V and 7 bases from J, with 12 bases between. The length of the CDR3 is 15 residues. Germline CDR1 MNHEY, CDR2 SVGAGI. The CDR3 bases are TGTGCCAGCAGTTACAACGAGGGCCGCAATTCACCCCTCCACTTT. This encodes CASSYNEGRNSPLHF.

The rearrangement uses TRBV2 and TRBJ1-2; D gene ambiguous. CDR3 size: 8 residues. The germline CDR1 and CDR2 sequences are SNHLY and FYNNEI. V lost 2 bases and J lost 12, with 1 base in between. Written as DNA, the CDR3 is TGTGCCAGCAGTGAACACACCTTC. Protein: CASSEHTF.

The V gene is TRBV2, the J gene TRBJ2-5; tentative D call: TRBD1 (6 bases). This CDR3 contains 15 residues. The V and J ends lost 1 base and 1 base respectively, with 10 bases between them. The V gene's germline CDR1 is SNHLY and CDR2 FYNNEI. CDR3: CASSEEQGTQETQYF. CDR3 in DNA: TGTGCCAGCAGTGAAGAGCAGGGGACCCAAGAGACCCAGTACTTC.

This chain connects TRBV20-1 to TRBJ2-5; the match to TRBD2 covers 7 bases. V trimming: 0 bases; J trimming: 7 bases; junction bases outside the gene matches: 8. CDR1 and CDR2 (germline): DFQATT, SNEGSKA (reference sequence). The length of the CDR3 is 14 residues. CDR3 amino acids: CSARDRAGPLTQYF. DNA of the CDR3: TGCAGTGCTAGAGATAGAGCGGGGCCTCTGACCCAGTACTTC.

This clonotype was observed a handful of times. This rearrangement joins TRBV27 to TRBJ1-1; D is unresolved. Germline CDR1 MNHEY, CDR2 SMNVEV (reference sequence). The CDR3 is 15 amino acids. Trimming cost V 8 bases and J 0 bases, with 16 bases left between them. The CDR3 sequence is CASCMKGHMNTEAFF. The CDR3, as DNA: TGTGCCAGCTGTATGAAAGGGCACATGAACACTGAAGCTTTCTTT.

This CDR3 is CASSYRGRSSYEQYF. CDR3 DNA: TGTGCCAGCAGTTACCGGGGGAGGAGCTCCTACGAGCAGTACTTC. This chain links TRBV27 with TRBJ2-7; D is perhaps TRBD2 (6 bases). CDR3 length: 15 amino acids. Germline values: CDR1 MNHEY, CDR2 SMNVEV (reference sequence). V dropped 4 bases and J dropped 0 bases, with 13 bases sitting between them.

There are a few counts of this clonotype. V is TRBV5-5 and J is TRBJ2-1; TRBD1 agrees at 9 bases. Unmatched junction bases numbered 9, after V lost 0 bases and J lost 8 bases. The V gene's germline CDR1 is SGHKS and CDR2 YYEKEE (reference sequence). The length of the CDR3 is 16 residues. In DNA, the CDR3 is TGTGCCAGCAGCTTGGTGACGGGACAGGGTCGTTATGAGCAGTTCTTC. Residues: CASSLVTGQGRYEQFF.

This clonotype was observed a handful of times. The CDR3 here is CSARAPGVAGPATQYF. Written as DNA, the CDR3 is TGCAGTGCTAGAGCCCCGGGGGTAGCGGGGCCAGCGACCCAGTACTTC. This sequence joins TRBV20-1 and TRBJ2-5, with 8 positions matching TRBD2. With V trimmed by 1 base and J by 7 bases, 14 bases remained unmatched. Looked up from germline, CDR1 is DFQATT and CDR2 is SNEGSKA (reference sequence). The CDR3 consists of 16 residues.

This clonotype has just a few counts. The chain employs TRBV3-1 and TRBJ2-5; 7 positions agree with TRBD1. This CDR3 has 13 amino acids. J gave up 5 bases and V 7 bases, and 7 bases lay outside the gene matches. The germline gives CDR1 LGHDT, CDR2 YNNKEL (reference sequence). CDR3 amino acids: CASIPGRGETQYF. The DNA of the CDR3 is TGTGCCAGCATCCCTGGCAGGGGGGAGACCCAGTACTTC.

This clonotype came up a few times. The chain carries TRBV29-1 and TRBJ2-1, with a tentative D call TRBD2 (6 bases). V was shortened by 3 bases and J by 0 bases, with 15 bases between the two germline ends. CDR1 SQVTM and CDR2 ANQGSEA come from the germline V gene. The CDR3 extends over 16 amino acids. CDR3 in amino acids: CSVDGSSGSSYNEQFF. As DNA, the CDR3 is TGCAGCGTTGATGGTAGCTCCGGGAGCTCCTACAATGAGCAGTTCTTC.

The V and J genes are TRBV29-1 and TRBJ1-1; D perhaps matches TRBD1 (6 bases). The CDR3 sequence is 14 residues long. Trimming took 0 bases from V and 2 from J, leaving 10 bases between them. CDR1 and CDR2 from the germline V gene are SQVTM and ANQGSEA. DNA of the CDR3: TGCAGCGTTGAAGAGGGGGCGGTAAACACTGAAGCTTTCTTT. Its protein product is CSVEEGAVNTEAFF.

This chain links TRBV20-1 with TRBJ1-1, with TRBD1 matching over 9 bases. With V trimmed by 5 bases and J by 1 base, 11 bases remained unmatched. The CDR3 has 16 residues. Germline loops: CDR1 DFQATT, CDR2 SNEGSKA (reference sequence). This CDR3 is CSALRQGGRRNTEAFF. As DNA, the CDR3 is TGCAGTGCTCTTAGACAGGGGGGCAGGAGGAACACTGAAGCTTTCTTT.

This clonotype was observed a handful of times. The rearrangement links TRBV2 to TRBJ2-7, with 8 bases matching TRBD2. The trim removed 10 bases at V and 6 bases at J, leaving 17 bases unmatched. The length of the CDR3 is 15 residues. Germline loops: CDR1 SNHLY, CDR2 FYNNEI. CDR3 protein: CATGVAGTIVGEQYF. In DNA, the CDR3 is TGTGCCACCGGAGTAGCGGGAACTATTGTGGGCGAGCAGTACTTC. Full variable domain (remainder filled in from reference TRBV2 and TRBJ2-7): EPEVTQTPSHQVTQMGQEVILRCVPISNHLYFYWYRQILGQKVEFLVSFYNNEISEKSEIFDDQFSVERPDGSNFTLKIRSTKLEDSAMYFCATGVAGTIVGEQYFGPGTRLTVT.

This clonotype was seen a handful of times. The chain employs TRBV5-1 and TRBJ2-5; 9 bases agree with TRBD1. Germline assignment: CDR1 SGHRS and CDR2 YFSETQ. CDR3 size: 14 residues. The V gene end was trimmed by 4 bases and the J gene end by 4 bases; junction bases not matched to a gene: 5. The CDR3 region has the DNA TGCGCCAGCAGCGAACAGGGGGCTGGAGAGACCCAGTACTTC. Its protein product is CASSEQGAGETQYF.

V usage is TRBV7-2 and J usage is TRBJ1-3; D is unresolved. With 2 bases removed from V and 7 bases from J, the gap between germline ends came to 12 bases. The germline V gene has CDR1 SGHTA and CDR2 FQGNSA. There are 14 residues in the CDR3. This chain's CDR3 is CASSLLSNGNTIYF. The CDR3 region has the DNA TGTGCCAGCAGCTTATTGAGTAACGGGAACACCATATATTTT.

The rearrangement uses TRBV11-1 and TRBJ1-5; D gene unclear. From germline, CDR1 is SGHAT and CDR2 FQDESV (reference sequence). The CDR3 has 12 residues. V was shortened by 2 bases and J by 11 bases, with 10 bases between the two germline ends. CDR3 protein: CASSLRLWAQHF. CDR3 coding DNA: TGTGCCAGCAGCTTACGCCTATGGGCCCAGCATTTT. Drawing the rest from reference TRBV11-1 and TRBJ1-5, the complete variable domain is EAEVAQSPRYKITEKSQAVAFWCDPISGHATLYWYRQILGQGPELLVQFQDESVVDDSQLPKDRFSAERLKGVDSTLKIQPAELGDSAMYLCASSLRLWAQHFGDGTRLSIL.

CDR3 sequence: CASTYRERIGNEQFF. CDR3 in DNA: TGTGCCAGCACGTACAGGGAGAGAATTGGCAATGAGCAGTTCTTC. The rearrangement links TRBV6-1 to TRBJ2-1; TRBD1 is a possible D gene (6 bases). This CDR3 spans 15 amino acids. The V end was cut by 7 bases, the J end by 6 bases, with 19 bases between. CDR1 MNHNS and CDR2 SASEGT come from the germline V gene.

The chain carries TRBV7-9 and TRBJ1-2; 10 bases match TRBD1. The trim removed 5 bases at V and 1 base at J, leaving 4 bases unmatched. CDR1 and CDR2 (germline): SEHNR, FQNEAQ (reference sequence). The CDR3 consists of 15 residues. The CDR3 DNA reads as TGTGCCAGCAGCACCGGACAGGGGGATAACTATGGCTACACCTTC. Translation: CASSTGQGDNYGYTF.

In its sample, this clonotype was seen a few times. J is TRBJ2-3 and V is TRBV7-9, with a weak D call TRBD1 (5 bases). This CDR3 contains 16 residues. The V gene's germline CDR1 is SEHNR and CDR2 FQNEAQ (reference sequence). With 4 bases removed from V and 0 bases from J, the gap between germline ends came to 14 bases. The CDR3, as DNA: TGTGCCAGCAGCTCGACAGCTGGATCTAGCACAGATACGCAGTATTTT. Translating it yields CASSSTAGSSTDTQYF.

The chain recombines TRBV11-3 with TRBJ2-1; 7 bases are a match to TRBD1. Germline V CDR1 and CDR2: SGHNT, YENEEA. The CDR3 sequence is 15 residues long. J was trimmed by 3 bases and V by 5 bases; bases with no gene match: 7. The CDR3 protein is CASSPRDSFYNEQFF. Written as DNA, the CDR3 is TGTGCCAGCAGCCCCCGGGACAGCTTCTACAATGAGCAGTTCTTC.

This clonotype has only a few counts. The chain carries TRBV29-1 and TRBJ2-1; a possible D gene is TRBD2 (6 bases). This CDR3 contains 15 residues. Germline lookup yields CDR1 SQVTM and CDR2 ANQGSEA. The V end lost 3 bases, the J end lost 4 bases, and 16 bases lay between the germline ends. The CDR3 DNA reads TGCAGCGTTGAGCCCGGGACTCGAAAGTACAATGAGCAGTTCTTC. Translating it yields CSVEPGTRKYNEQFF.